The T cell receptor beta chain under discussion was sequenced for a study of shared clonotypes between healthy human individuals. The CDR3 has 15 residues. CDR1 and CDR2 (germline): SGHRS, YFSETQ. The V gene end was trimmed by 3 bases and the J gene end by 2 bases; junction bases not matched to a gene: 8. Here immunoSEQ multiplex PCR was the method, and the copy in TCRdb shows in-frame clones only, minus some. This table holds some 2,000,000 clones, around 95% found once. The rearrangement links TRBV5-1 to TRBJ2-7; 7 nucleotides agree with TRBD2. The sequencing sample was made of naive CD4+ T cells sorted from blood. As for subset: CD45RA+ positively selected. The source is a man younger than 35 in good health. The CDR3 DNA sequence: TGCGCCAGCAGCTCCGAACCTAGCGGACCCTACGAGCAGTACTTC. Translation: CASSSEPSGPYEQYF.